The clone carrying this T cell receptor (beta chain) has just a few counts. What it recognizes is unknown. Per germline, CDR1 SGHRS and CDR2 YFSETQ. The V end lost 0 bases, the J end lost 2 bases, and 5 bases lay between the germline ends. This CDR3 has 14 amino acids. This entry is derived from a study of T cells after yellow fever vaccination. Broader study findings: Weaker, the secondary response peaked sooner, at day 5 versus 15.

One entry per CDR3 protein, called by TCRdb with MiXCR from the 5' RACE reads. The sample includes some 400,000 distinct CDR3 sequences, over 15% of them seen just once. The receptor comes from a man aged 18-30 years who received the YFV17D yellow fever vaccine. The rearrangement links TRBV5-1 to TRBJ2-2; D is unresolved. Material: PBMCs, obtained before the yellow fever booster vaccination. CDR3 region: CASSLELNTGELFF. Here the CDR3 DNA reads TGCGCCAGCAGCTTGGAACTTAACACCGGGGAGCTGTTTTTT.